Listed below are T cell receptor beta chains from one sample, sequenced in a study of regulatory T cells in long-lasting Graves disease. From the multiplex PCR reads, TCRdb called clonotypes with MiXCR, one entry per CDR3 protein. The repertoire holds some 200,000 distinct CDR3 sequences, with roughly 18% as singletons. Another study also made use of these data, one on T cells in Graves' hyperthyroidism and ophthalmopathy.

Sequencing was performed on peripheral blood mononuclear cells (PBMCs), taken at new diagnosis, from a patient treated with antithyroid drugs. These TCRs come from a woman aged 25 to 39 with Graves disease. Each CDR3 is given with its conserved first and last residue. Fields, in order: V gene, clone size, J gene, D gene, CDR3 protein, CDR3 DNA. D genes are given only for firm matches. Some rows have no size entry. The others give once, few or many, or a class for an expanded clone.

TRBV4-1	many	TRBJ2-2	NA	CASSPVTGGDITGELFF	TGCGCCAGCAGCCCGGTGACCGGAGGGGATATTACCGGGGAGCTGTTTTTT
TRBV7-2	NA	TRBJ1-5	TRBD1	CASSLGSGAITGEGGQPQHF	TGTGCCAGCAGCTTAGGATCAGGGGCTATTACAGGGGAGGGCGGTCAGCCCCAGCATTTT
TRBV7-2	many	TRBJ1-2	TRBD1	CASSLGQGTSYTF	TGTGCCAGCAGCTTAGGACAGGGAACGAGCTACACCTTC
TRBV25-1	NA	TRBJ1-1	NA	CASSGLLNRDTEAFF	TGTGCCAGCAGTGGACTCCTGAACAGGGACACTGAAGCTTTCTTT
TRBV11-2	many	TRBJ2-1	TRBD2	CASSLFTSGIGSYNEQFF	TGTGCCAGCAGCTTATTTACTAGCGGGATAGGATCCTACAATGAGCAGTTCTTC
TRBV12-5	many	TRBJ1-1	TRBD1	CASGIGQGGTEAFF	TGTGCTAGTGGAATTGGACAGGGAGGCACTGAAGCTTTCTTT
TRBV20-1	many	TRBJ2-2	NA	CSATQGEANTGELFF	TGCAGTGCTACCCAGGGAGAGGCGAACACCGGGGAGCTGTTTTTT
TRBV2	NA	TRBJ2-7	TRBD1	CASRARDRASYEQYF	TGTGCCAGCAGGGCCCGGGACAGGGCCTCCTACGAGCAGTACTTC
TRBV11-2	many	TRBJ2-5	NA	CASKQNGETQYF	TGTGCCAGCAAACAGAATGGAGAGACCCAGTACTTC
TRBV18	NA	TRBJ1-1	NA	CATSPARVEAFF	TGTGCCACCTCACCAGCCAGGGTGGAAGCTTTCTTT
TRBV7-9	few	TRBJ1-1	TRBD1	CASSVSGGTEAFF	TGTGCCAGCAGCGTCTCAGGGGGCACTGAAGCTTTCTTT
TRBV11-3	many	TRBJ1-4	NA	CASSPRTGDEKLFF	TGTGCCAGCAGCCCGCGGACTGGTGATGAAAAACTGTTTTTT
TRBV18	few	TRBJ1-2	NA	CASSPMRPSNYGYTF	TGTGCCAGCTCACCGATGAGACCCTCAAACTATGGCTACACCTTC
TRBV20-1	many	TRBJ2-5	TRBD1	CSALHPGGASEETQYF	TGCAGTGCCCTCCACCCAGGGGGCGCGTCAGAAGAGACCCAGTACTTC
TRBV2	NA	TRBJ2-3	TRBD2	CASSEAVLAGGGTDTQYF	TGTGCCAGCAGTGAAGCTGTACTAGCGGGGGGAGGGACGGATACGCAGTATTTT
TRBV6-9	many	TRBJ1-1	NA	CASSFDYEAFF	TGTGCCAGCAGTTTTGACTATGAAGCTTTCTTT
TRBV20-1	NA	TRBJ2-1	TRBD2	CSTKAVGLAGDNEQFF	TGCAGTACTAAGGCGGTGGGTCTAGCGGGGGACAATGAGCAGTTCTTC
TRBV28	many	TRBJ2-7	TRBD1	CASSLPAGTGFSYEQYF	TGTGCCAGCAGTTTACCGGCGGGGACAGGCTTCTCCTACGAGCAGTACTTC
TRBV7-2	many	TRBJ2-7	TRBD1	CASSTPSRGRGYEQYF	TGTGCCAGCAGCACGCCGTCGAGGGGGCGCGGGTACGAGCAGTACTTC
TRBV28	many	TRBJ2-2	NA	CASSFDTGELFF	TGTGCCAGCAGTTTTGACACCGGGGAGCTGTTTTTT
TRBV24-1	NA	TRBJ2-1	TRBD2	CATGGGTSVNNEQFF	TGTGCCACCGGAGGGGGGACTAGCGTTAACAATGAGCAGTTCTTC
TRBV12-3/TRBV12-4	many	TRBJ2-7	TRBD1	CASSRPQGDEQYF	TGTGCCAGCAGTCGACCCCAGGGGGACGAGCAGTACTTC
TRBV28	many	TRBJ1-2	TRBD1	CASSFEGTGWAHGYTF	TGTGCCAGCAGTTTCGAAGGGACAGGGTGGGCCCATGGCTACACCTTC
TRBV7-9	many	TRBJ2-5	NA	CASSPDSISPQYF	TGTGCCAGCAGCCCCGACAGCATATCGCCCCAGTACTTC
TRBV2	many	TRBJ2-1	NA	CASSEESTGGNEQFF	TGTGCCAGCAGTGAAGAGAGTACTGGGGGAAATGAGCAGTTCTTC
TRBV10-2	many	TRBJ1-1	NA	CASSERGGENTEAFF	TGCGCCAGCAGTGAGCGCGGCGGTGAGAACACTGAAGCTTTCTTT
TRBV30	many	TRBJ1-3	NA	CAWNFLGGGNTIYF	TGTGCCTGGAATTTCTTGGGGGGAGGAAACACCATATATTTT
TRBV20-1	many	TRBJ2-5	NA	CSASVLPRETQYF	TGCAGTGCTAGTGTACTACCCCGCGAGACCCAGTACTTC
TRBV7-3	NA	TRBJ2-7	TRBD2	CASSPSGTSGQYEQYF	TGTGCCAGCAGCCCTTCCGGGACTAGCGGGCAATACGAGCAGTACTTC
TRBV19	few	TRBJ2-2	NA	CASSIRGATGELFF	TGTGCCAGTAGTATTCGTGGGGCCACCGGGGAGCTGTTTTTT
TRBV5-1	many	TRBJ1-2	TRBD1	CASSLVIGGNYGYTF	TGTGCCAGCAGCTTGGTGATAGGGGGCAACTATGGCTACACCTTC
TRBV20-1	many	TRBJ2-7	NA	CSAKTGSSSYEQYF	TGCAGTGCTAAAACAGGATCCAGCTCCTACGAGCAGTACTTC
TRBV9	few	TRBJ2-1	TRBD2	CTSSPTGTSGGGQFF	TGTACCAGCAGCCCGACCGGGACTAGCGGGGGGGGGCAGTTCTTC
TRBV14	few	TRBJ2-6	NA	CASSYRVGLSGANVLTF	TGTGCCAGCTCATACAGGGTAGGCCTCTCTGGGGCCAACGTCCTGACTTTC
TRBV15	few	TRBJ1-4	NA	CATSRDGPDEKLFF	TGTGCCACCAGCAGAGATGGGCCGGATGAAAAACTGTTTTTT
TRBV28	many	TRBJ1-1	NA	CASRQVGNTEAFF	TGTGCCAGCAGACAGGTGGGGAACACTGAAGCTTTCTTT
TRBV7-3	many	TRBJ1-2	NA	CASSLNRDYGYTF	TGTGCCAGCAGCTTAAACAGGGACTATGGCTACACCTTC
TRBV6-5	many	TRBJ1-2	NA	CASSYSEITGPNYGYTF	TGTGCCAGCAGTTACTCGGAGATCACGGGGCCTAACTATGGCTACACCTTC
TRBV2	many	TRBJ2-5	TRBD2	CASSSPRGTSGSWETQYF	TGTGCCAGCAGTTCCCCCCGTGGGACTAGCGGGAGTTGGGAGACCCAGTACTTC
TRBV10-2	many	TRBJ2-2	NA	CASTDGTNTGELFF	TGCGCCAGCACCGACGGGACGAACACCGGGGAGCTGTTTTTT
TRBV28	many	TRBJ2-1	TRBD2	CASSSTVAGPYNEQFF	TGTGCCAGCAGCTCTACAGTAGCGGGACCCTACAATGAGCAGTTCTTC